Following are 20 T cell receptor beta chains from one sample sequenced in a study of regulatory T cells. Amplification used 52 TRBV primers and 13 TRBJ primers. Profiled with immunoSEQ multiplex PCR; TCRdb holds only in-frame clones, not every one. The sample lists some 20,000 clones, over 85% occurring once. What was sequenced was CD8+ T cells sorted from blood. The receptors derive from a child between 2 and 9 years old with CD3G deficiency.

V and J are TRBV10-3 and TRBJ2-1, with a weak D call TRBD1 (6 bases). V lost 0 bases and J 0 bases, leaving 12 bases between the germline ends. This CDR3 comprises 17 residues. Germline values: CDR1 ENHRY, CDR2 SYGVKD. The CDR3 reads CAISESLGASSYNEQFF. In DNA form, the CDR3 reads TGTGCCATCAGTGAGTCGTTGGGGGCTAGCTCCTACAATGAGCAGTTCTTC.

This sequence joins TRBV6-6 and TRBJ1-2; D gene uncertain. CDR3 length: 13 residues. Germline CDR1 and CDR2: MNHNY and SVGAGI (reference sequence). V dropped 7 bases and J dropped 0 bases, with 9 bases sitting between them. CDR3 protein: CASTATANYGYTF. The CDR3 DNA reads TGTGCCAGCACCGCTACAGCTAACTATGGCTACACCTTC.

The chain combines TRBV6-1 with TRBJ2-7; tentative D call: TRBD1 (6 bases). V lost 3 bases and J lost 5, with 8 bases in between. The CDR3 length is 12 residues. Germline values: CDR1 MNHNS, CDR2 SASEGT. CDR3 sequence: CASSDWGHEQYF. CDR3 nucleotide sequence: TGTGCCAGCAGTGATTGGGGGCACGAGCAGTACTTC.

This clone was seen just once. This sequence joins TRBV19 and TRBJ1-1, with no clear D. Trimming pared 3 bases from V and 5 bases from J, leaving 10 bases between. Germline V gene lookup returns CDR1 LNHDA and CDR2 SQIVND (reference sequence). The CDR3 extends over 13 amino acids. The CDR3 here is CASSMRGWTEAFF. CDR3 sequence (DNA): TGTGCCAGTAGTATGCGTGGCTGGACTGAAGCTTTCTTT.

The chain's CDR3 is CASSDPSGRTSYNEQFF. The CDR3 DNA reads TGTGCCAGCAGCGACCCTAGCGGGAGAACCTCCTACAATGAGCAGTTCTTC. The chain recombines TRBV7-9 with TRBJ2-1, with 10 bases aligning to TRBD2. With 5 bases clipped from V and 0 bases from J, the junction kept 7 bases outside the gene matches. CDR1 is SEHNR, CDR2 FQNEAQ, per germline (reference sequence). The CDR3 consists of 17 residues.

J is TRBJ2-5 and V is TRBV14; D call uncertain. This CDR3 is built from 14 residues. Germline values: CDR1 SGHDN, CDR2 FVKESK. V lost 2 bases and J 4 bases, leaving 11 bases between the germline ends. The CDR3 reads CASSQRGIGETQYF. CDR3 nucleotide sequence: TGTGCCAGCAGCCAACGAGGAATAGGAGAGACCCAGTACTTC.

J is TRBJ2-3 and V is TRBV28, with 13 bases fitting TRBD2. This CDR3 is 18 amino acids long. The V gene's germline CDR1 is MDHEN and CDR2 SYDVKM. With V trimmed by 6 bases and J by 5 bases, 14 bases remained unmatched. This CDR3 reads CASSPGLAGVVGGDTQYF. CDR3 in DNA: TGTGCCAGCAGCCCCGGACTAGCGGGAGTGGTTGGGGGAGATACGCAGTATTTT.

The chain joins TRBV6-1 to TRBJ2-4; TRBD2 aligns across 7 bases. V gave up 3 bases and J gave up 6 bases; unmatched junction bases: 8. CDR3 length equals 15 residues. Germline loops: CDR1 MNHNS, CDR2 SASEGT. The CDR3 loop reads CASSEGGGPPNIQYF. As DNA, the CDR3 is TGTGCCAGCAGTGAGGGGGGAGGGCCTCCAAACATTCAGTACTTC.

As for this clone: Other DNA sequences of this sample code for an identical CDR3. CDR3 DNA: TGTGCCAGCAGCTTAGCAGGGTCCTACGAGCAGTACTTC. It is translated as CASSLAGSYEQYF. The V gene is TRBV11-2, the J gene TRBJ2-7; D perhaps matches TRBD1 (5 bases). Trimming shortened V by 1 base and J by 1 base, and 5 bases separated the two germline ends. The CDR3 extends over 13 amino acids. Germline CDR1 reads SGHAT; CDR2 reads FQNNGV.

The chain carries TRBV28 and TRBJ2-7; D ambiguous. This CDR3 is built from 12 residues. The ends were cut back, 3 bases at V and 6 bases at J, with 9 bases in the middle. Germline CDR1 and CDR2: MDHEN and SYDVKM. CDR3 DNA: TGTGCCAGCAGTTTCCCCGGGTCCGAGCAGTACTTC. Its protein product is CASSFPGSEQYF.

The chain couples TRBV28 to TRBJ2-4, with 9 nucleotides matching TRBD1. V lost 6 bases, J lost 3 bases, and 6 bases stayed unmatched. The V gene's germline CDR1 is MDHEN and CDR2 SYDVKM. The CDR3 sequence is 15 residues long. The CDR3 region has the DNA TGTGCCAGCAGAATACAGGGGGCCGACAAAAACATTCAGTACTTC. Its translation is CASRIQGADKNIQYF.

The rearrangement uses TRBV28 and TRBJ2-6; 9 bases are a match to TRBD1. This CDR3 has 14 residues. CDR1 and CDR2 (germline): MDHEN, SYDVKM. V dropped 5 bases and J dropped 11; count of bases not matched to a gene: 7. The CDR3 spells CASSLTQGADVLTF. The CDR3 coding sequence is TGTGCCAGCAGTCTAACACAGGGGGCAGACGTCCTGACTTTC.

This clone was seen just once. J is TRBJ2-1 and V is TRBV19, with TRBD1 matching over 7 bases. Losses at the gene ends were 7 bases for V and 5 bases for J; bases not matched to a gene: 8. CDR3 size: 14 residues. The V gene's germline CDR1 is LNHDA and CDR2 SQIVND (reference sequence). Here the CDR3 reads CASTSGGLDNEQFF. Written as DNA, the CDR3 is TGTGCCAGTACCTCAGGGGGTCTAGACAATGAGCAGTTCTTC. Full variable domain (missing parts from reference TRBV19 and TRBJ2-1): DGGITQSPKYLFRKEGQNVTLSCEQNLNHDAMYWYRQDPGQGLRLIYYSQIVNDFQKGDIAEGYSVSREKKESFPLTVTSAQKNPTAFYLCASTSGGLDNEQFFGPGTRLTVL.

This rearrangement joins TRBV7-2 to TRBJ2-7; 12 bases are shared with TRBD1. The CDR3 has 16 amino acids. Germline V CDR1 and CDR2: SGHTA, FQGNSA. The trim removed 0 bases at V and 5 bases at J, leaving 5 bases unmatched. The CDR3 is CASSLASGTGGDEQYF. CDR3 nucleotide sequence: TGTGCCAGCAGCTTAGCGTCCGGGACAGGGGGCGACGAGCAGTACTTC.

This sequence joins TRBV6-1 and TRBJ1-2; 7 bases fit TRBD1. V lost 6 bases, J lost 6 bases, and 13 bases stayed unmatched. CDR3 size: 15 residues. The germline V gene has CDR1 MNHNS and CDR2 SASEGT. The chain's CDR3 is CASSPSWQGGNGYTF. The CDR3 DNA is TGTGCCAGCAGCCCGAGCTGGCAGGGGGGGAATGGCTACACCTTC.

The gene calls are TRBV28 and TRBJ1-1; 8 positions match TRBD1. V shed 6 bases and J 3 bases; nucleotides not matched to a gene: 6. CDR1 MDHEN and CDR2 SYDVKM come from the germline V gene. CDR3 length equals 14 residues. In DNA form, the CDR3 reads TGTGCCAGCAGGCCGGGACAGGCCGACACTGAAGCTTTCTTT. Translation: CASRPGQADTEAFF.

The rearrangement uses TRBV28 and TRBJ2-7; 12 positions agree with TRBD2. Trimming at V came to 4 bases and at J to 5 bases, leaving 12 bases not matched to a gene. CDR1 is MDHEN, CDR2 SYDVKM, per germline. The CDR3 loop spans 17 amino acids. CDR3 in DNA: TGTGCCAGCAGTTCCCTCCTACTAGCGGGAGGTTCCGACGAGCAGTACTTC. Its translation is CASSSLLLAGGSDEQYF.

This clone has only one observation. The J gene is TRBJ2-7, the V gene TRBV21-1; the table assigns TRBD2, which was not confirmed against the DNA. TRBV21-1 is deemed a pseudogene. This CDR3 comprises 14 residues. The CDR3 here is CASSTWTRVREQYF. The CDR3 nucleotides are TGTGCCAGCAGCACCTGGACTAGAGTCCGCGAGCAGTACTTC.

This rearrangement joins TRBV27 to TRBJ2-2; 9 nucleotides align to TRBD2. Losses at the gene ends were 5 bases for V and 0 bases for J; bases not matched to a gene: 4. Germline assignment: CDR1 MNHEY and CDR2 SMNVEV (reference sequence). The CDR3 has 16 amino acids. CDR3 bases: TGTGCCAGCAGTCCGTTAGCGGGAGCGAACACCGGGGAGCTGTTTTTT. Translating gives CASSPLAGANTGELFF.

The rearrangement uses TRBV27 and TRBJ2-1; D remains ambiguous. The V and J ends lost 2 bases and 6 bases respectively, with 8 bases between them. Germline V CDR1 and CDR2: MNHEY, SMNVEV (reference sequence). The CDR3 runs 13 residues. CDR3 region: CASSLGRFNEQFF. The CDR3 nucleotides are TGTGCCAGCAGTTTAGGACGTTTCAATGAGCAGTTCTTC.